These 21 T cell receptor beta chains were all obtained from the same sample, sequenced in a study of CD8 T cells in ankylosing spondylitis. One entry per CDR3 protein, called by TCRdb with MiXCR from the 5' RACE reads. The data show 200,000 to 300,000 distinct CDR3 sequences, with around 8% seen just once and approximately 5% held by the top ten. Sequencing was performed on blood, either unsorted or a sorted T cell fraction (not recorded which). Receptors were obtained from a female donor with ankylosing spondylitis or in good health (not recorded which).

The sample holds many counts of this clonotype. V is TRBV20-1 and J is TRBJ2-1, with 12 positions matching TRBD1. The V gene's germline CDR1 is DFQATT and CDR2 SNEGSKA (reference sequence). The CDR3 extends over 16 amino acids. V lost 3 bases, J lost 7 bases, and 10 bases stayed unmatched. The chain's CDR3 is CSARRDRGRFLNEQFF. CDR3 sequence (DNA): TGCAGTGCTAGGAGGGACAGGGGGCGCTTTTTAAATGAGCAGTTCTTC.

The sample holds many counts of this clonotype. The chain is built from TRBV12-3 or TRBV12-4 and TRBJ2-2, with 11 bases fitting TRBD1. The CDR3 spans 16 residues. J gave up 4 bases and V 5 bases, and 6 bases lay outside the gene matches. The CDR3 region is CASSTGTGGGTGELFF. CDR3 nucleotides: TGTGCCAGCAGTACTGGGACAGGGGGGGGCACCGGGGAGCTGTTTTTT.

V usage is TRBV7-9 and J usage is TRBJ1-1; maybe TRBD1 (5 bases). V shed 5 bases and J shed 3 bases, with 10 bases lying between them. The CDR3 totals 13 residues. From germline, CDR1 is SEHNR and CDR2 FQNEAQ (reference sequence). The DNA for the CDR3 is TGTGCCAGCAGCCCCGACAGTTACACTGAAGCTTTCTTT. It encodes CASSPDSYTEAFF. The entire variable domain, with the rest obtained from reference TRBV7-9 and TRBJ1-1, is as follows: DTGVSQNPRHKITKRGQNVTFRCDPISEHNRLYWYRQTLGQGPEFLTYFQNEAQLEKSRLLSDRFSAERPKGSFSTLEIQRTEQGDSAMYLCASSPDSYTEAFFGQGTRLTVV.

This clonotype was recorded at least ten times. The chain joins TRBV30 to TRBJ2-5; weak D call: TRBD2 (5 bases). The CDR3 contains 12 residues. Between the trimmed V and J ends, which lost 4 bases and 5 bases, there was a span of 11 bases. Germline assignment: CDR1 GTSNPN and CDR2 SVGIG (reference sequence). As DNA, the CDR3 is TGTGCCTGGATCGGGGTGGGGGAGACCCAGTACTTC. The encoded protein is CAWIGVGETQYF.

This clonotype was counted only a few times. This sequence joins TRBV19 and TRBJ1-1; perhaps TRBD1 as D (5 bases). Trimming took 2 bases from V and 3 from J, leaving 13 bases between them. CDR1 and CDR2 from the germline V gene are LNHDA and SQIVND (reference sequence). The CDR3 has 15 residues. As DNA, the CDR3 is TGTGCCAGTAGTATAAGGACACCCCTTTACACTGAAGCTTTCTTT. Translated, it gives CASSIRTPLYTEAFF.

This clonotype has a count of ten or more. V and J are TRBV27 and TRBJ1-2; TRBD1 is a possible D gene (5 bases). Trimming removed 3 bases at V and 4 bases at J, with 12 bases between. The CDR3 consists of 14 residues. Germline V gives CDR1 MNHEY, CDR2 SMNVEV (reference sequence). The CDR3 region has the DNA TGTGCCAGCAGTTTGGTGGGGGGGTCCTATGGCTACACCTTC. Translating it yields CASSLVGGSYGYTF.

This clonotype was counted ten times or more. This sequence joins TRBV28 and TRBJ1-1; unclear D gene. The CDR3 spans 10 residues. Germline CDR1 is MDHEN and CDR2 is SYDVKM. V was pared by 10 bases and J by 7 bases, with 10 bases between. The CDR3 spells CATRTGEAFF. DNA for the CDR3: TGTGCCACCCGGACGGGTGAAGCTTTCTTT.

This clonotype was counted a few times. The gene calls are TRBV11-2 and TRBJ2-1, with D perhaps TRBD1 or TRBD2 (5 bases each). Trimming shortened V by 7 bases and J by 9 bases, and 25 bases separated the two germline ends. The CDR3 extends over 16 amino acids. Germline values: CDR1 SGHAT, CDR2 FQNNGV. CDR3 nucleotides: TGTGCCAGCACCCGAGAGCGTCGGGGACGTACCAGTGAGCAGTTCTTC. Amino acids: CASTRERRGRTSEQFF.

At least ten counts were recorded for this clonotype. The chain recombines TRBV5-1 with TRBJ2-7; TRBD1 aligns across 8 bases. There are 14 residues in the CDR3. The germline V gene encodes CDR1 SGHRS and CDR2 YFSETQ. V trimming: 7 bases; J trimming: 2 bases; junction bases outside the gene matches: 8. The CDR3 protein is CASQTGGLPYEQYF. The CDR3 bases are TGCGCCAGCCAAACAGGGGGACTCCCCTACGAGCAGTACTTC.

This clonotype was seen ten or more times. The chain has TRBV29-1 and TRBJ2-1; 7 positions agree with TRBD2. Germline CDR1 and CDR2: SQVTM and ANQGSEA. The CDR3 runs 15 residues. Losses at the gene ends were 4 bases for V and 5 bases for J; bases not matched to a gene: 11. The CDR3 coding sequence is TGCAGCGTTGTAGGGAGGGAGGGTATGGACAATGAGCAGTTCTTC. Encoded protein: CSVVGREGMDNEQFF.

In its sample, this clonotype was seen many times. V usage is TRBV28 and J usage is TRBJ2-7; TRBD1 matches 9 bases. The germline V gene encodes CDR1 MDHEN and CDR2 SYDVKM. This CDR3 has 17 residues. Losses at the gene ends were 5 bases for V and 6 bases for J; bases not matched to a gene: 17. In DNA, the CDR3 is TGTGCCAGCAGTACCACAGGGGGCTACTTGCGGGTAGCCGAGCAGTACTTC. It translates to CASSTTGGYLRVAEQYF.

This clonotype was recorded many times. The chain uses TRBV20-1 and TRBJ1-1; 7 positions match TRBD1. Germline CDR1 DFQATT, CDR2 SNEGSKA (reference sequence). CDR3 length: 12 residues. The V gene end was trimmed by 6 bases and the J gene end by 8 bases; junction bases not matched to a gene: 9. In DNA form, the CDR3 reads TGCAGTGCCCAAAACCCGGGACAGGAAGCTTTCTTT. Protein sequence: CSAQNPGQEAFF.

On this clonotype itself: Being one base from a much bigger clone, this may be a read error. V usage is TRBV7-2 and J usage is TRBJ2-7; 12 nucleotides align to TRBD2. V lost 3 bases and J lost 0; bases outside the gene matches: 0. The CDR3 runs to 15 residues. Germline CDR1 is SGHTA and CDR2 is FQGNSA. CDR3 nucleotide sequence: TGTGCCAGCAGCTTGACTAGCGGGAGCTCCTACGAGCAGTACTTC. Translated: CASSLTSGSSYEQYF.

This clonotype was counted many times. Sequence at one end of the junction differs from germline and may be a read error. The rearrangement links TRBV29-1 to TRBJ1-1; 7 bases fit TRBD1. The CDR3 runs 8 residues. Germline CDR1 SQVTM, CDR2 ANQGSEA. This chain's CDR3 is CSVPTGIF. DNA for the CDR3: TGCAGCGTTCCGACAGGGATCTTT.

This clonotype was found many times. This chain joins TRBV20-1 and TRBJ2-5; D not resolved. Germline values: CDR1 DFQATT, CDR2 SNEGSKA (reference sequence). V was trimmed by 7 bases and J by 2 bases, leaving 8 bases between them. This CDR3 is built from 11 residues. The CDR3 region is CSVYTQETQYF. The CDR3 coding sequence is TGCAGTGTCTACACACAAGAGACCCAGTACTTC.

In this sample, this clonotype turned up a few times. This chain connects TRBV7-2 to TRBJ2-7; D possibly matches TRBD1 or TRBD2 (5 bases each). Trimming stripped 2 bases from V and 2 bases from J, with 10 bases between. Germline V gene data show CDR1 as SGHTA and CDR2 as FQGNSA. The CDR3 is 14 amino acids. CDR3 amino acids: CASSLSRDPYEQYF. The CDR3 coding sequence is TGTGCCAGCAGCTTAAGCCGGGACCCCTACGAGCAGTACTTC.

This clonotype was seen at least ten times. The chain carries TRBV28 and TRBJ1-5, with D maybe TRBD1 (6 bases). The CDR3 has 15 residues. Germline V gene lookup returns CDR1 MDHEN and CDR2 SYDVKM. Trimming pared 5 bases from V and 6 bases from J, leaving 17 bases between. The CDR3 protein is CASSLDTGSGQPQHF. CDR3 coding DNA: TGTGCCAGCAGTCTAGATACAGGGAGCGGTCAGCCCCAGCATTTT.

This clonotype was detected many times. The gene calls are TRBV28 and TRBJ2-1; TRBD2 aligns across 9 bases. Germline trimming cut 5 bases from V and 6 bases from J; bases unmatched to any gene: 11. The CDR3 extends over 16 amino acids. The germline CDR1 and CDR2 sequences are MDHEN and SYDVKM. The CDR3 protein is CASSTRGASGVNEQFF. The CDR3 nucleotides read TGTGCCAGCAGTACAAGGGGGGCTAGCGGGGTCAATGAGCAGTTCTTC.

This clonotype was detected only a few times. The chain uses TRBV7-2 and TRBJ2-7; D is tentatively TRBD1 or TRBD2 (7 bases each). V was clipped by 5 bases and J by 4 bases, with 18 bases between them. This CDR3 contains 15 residues. The V gene's germline CDR1 is SGHTA and CDR2 FQGNSA. The CDR3 region has the DNA TGTGCCAGCAGCCGTGACAGGGCGGGGGTTTACGAGCAGTACTTC. Protein: CASSRDRAGVYEQYF.

A few counts support this clonotype. The V call is TRBV27, the J call TRBJ2-7; the D is unclear. The CDR3 totals 12 residues. Between the trimmed V and J ends, which lost 4 bases and 9 bases, there was a span of 13 bases. Germline CDR1 reads MNHEY; CDR2 reads SMNVEV (reference sequence). CDR3 nucleotides: TGTGCCAGCAGTTCCTATGGCGAAGGGCAGTACTTC. As protein: CASSSYGEGQYF.

This clonotype has a handful of counts. The chain joins TRBV6-2 or TRBV6-3 to TRBJ2-1; 14 nucleotides line up with TRBD2. CDR3 length equals 14 residues. Trimming cost V 8 bases and J 7 bases; bases outside gene matches: 4. Germline-derived CDR1 and CDR2 are MNHEY and SVGEGT. The CDR3 loop is CASGGTSGRNEQFF. CDR3 in DNA: TGTGCCAGCGGGGGGACTAGCGGGAGAAATGAGCAGTTCTTC.